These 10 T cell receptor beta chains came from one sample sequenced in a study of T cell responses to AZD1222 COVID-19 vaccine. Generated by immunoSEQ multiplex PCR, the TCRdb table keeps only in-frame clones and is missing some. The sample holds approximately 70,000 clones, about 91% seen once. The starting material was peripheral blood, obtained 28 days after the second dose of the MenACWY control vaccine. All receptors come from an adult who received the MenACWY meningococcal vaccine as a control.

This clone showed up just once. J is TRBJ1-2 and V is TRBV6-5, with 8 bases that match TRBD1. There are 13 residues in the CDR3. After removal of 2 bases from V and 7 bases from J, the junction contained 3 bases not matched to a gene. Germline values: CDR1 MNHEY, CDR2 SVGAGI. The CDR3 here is CASSYDGQGGYTF. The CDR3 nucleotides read TGTGCCAGCAGTTACGACGGACAGGGTGGCTACACCTTC.

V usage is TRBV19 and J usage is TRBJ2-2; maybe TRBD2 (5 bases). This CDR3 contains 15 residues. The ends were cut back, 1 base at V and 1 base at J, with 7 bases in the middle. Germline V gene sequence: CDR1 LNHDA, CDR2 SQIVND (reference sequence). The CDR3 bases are TGTGCCAGTAGTATAGTGGGGAGGAACACCGGGGAGCTGTTTTTT. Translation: CASSIVGRNTGELFF. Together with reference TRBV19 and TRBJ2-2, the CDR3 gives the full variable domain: DGGITQSPKYLFRKEGQNVTLSCEQNLNHDAMYWYRQDPGQGLRLIYYSQIVNDFQKGDIAEGYSVSREKKESFPLTVTSAQKNPTAFYLCASSIVGRNTGELFFGEGSRLTVL.

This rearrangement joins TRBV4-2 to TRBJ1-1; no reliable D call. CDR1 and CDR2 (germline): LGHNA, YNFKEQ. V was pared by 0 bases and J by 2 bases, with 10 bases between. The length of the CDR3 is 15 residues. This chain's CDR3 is CASSQEGQTNTEAFF. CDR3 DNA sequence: TGTGCCAGCAGCCAAGAAGGGCAGACCAACACTGAAGCTTTCTTT.

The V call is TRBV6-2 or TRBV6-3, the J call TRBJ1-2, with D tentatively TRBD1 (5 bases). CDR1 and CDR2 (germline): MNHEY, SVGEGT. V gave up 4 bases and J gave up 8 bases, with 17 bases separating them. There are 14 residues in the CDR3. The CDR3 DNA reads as TGTGCCAGCAGTTCGGGGCAGACCTTCGGGGGCTACACCTTC. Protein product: CASSSGQTFGGYTF.

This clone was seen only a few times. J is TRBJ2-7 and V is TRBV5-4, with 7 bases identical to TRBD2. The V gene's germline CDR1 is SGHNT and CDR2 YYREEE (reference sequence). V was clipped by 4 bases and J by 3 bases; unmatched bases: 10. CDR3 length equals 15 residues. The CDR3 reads CASSRARPGGYEQYF. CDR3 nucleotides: TGTGCCAGCAGCCGAGCGCGGCCGGGGGGCTACGAGCAGTACTTC.

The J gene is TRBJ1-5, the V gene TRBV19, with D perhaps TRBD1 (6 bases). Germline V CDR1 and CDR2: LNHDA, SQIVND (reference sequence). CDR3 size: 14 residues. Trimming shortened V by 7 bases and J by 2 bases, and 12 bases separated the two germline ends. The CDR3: CASTPTGRNQPQHF. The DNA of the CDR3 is TGTGCCAGTACCCCGACAGGACGCAATCAGCCCCAGCATTTT.

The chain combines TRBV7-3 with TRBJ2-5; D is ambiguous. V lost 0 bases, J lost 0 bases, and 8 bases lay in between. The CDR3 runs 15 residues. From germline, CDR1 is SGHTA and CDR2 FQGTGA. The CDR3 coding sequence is TGTGCCAGCAGCTTAACAGGGCAGGACCAAGAGACCCAGTACTTC. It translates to CASSLTGQDQETQYF.

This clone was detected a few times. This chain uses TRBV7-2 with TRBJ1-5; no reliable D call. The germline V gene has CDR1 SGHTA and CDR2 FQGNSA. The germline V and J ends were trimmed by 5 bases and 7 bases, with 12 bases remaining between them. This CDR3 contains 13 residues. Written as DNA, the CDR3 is TGTGCCAGCAGCCCAACCAGTCGACAGCCCCAGCATTTT. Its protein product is CASSPTSRQPQHF.

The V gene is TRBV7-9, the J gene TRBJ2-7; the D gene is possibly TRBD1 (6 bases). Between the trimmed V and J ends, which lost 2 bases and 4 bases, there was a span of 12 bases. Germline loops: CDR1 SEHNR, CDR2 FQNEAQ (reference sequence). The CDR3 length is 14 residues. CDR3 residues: CASSLSYREYEQYF. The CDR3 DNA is TGTGCCAGCAGCTTATCTTACAGGGAATACGAGCAGTACTTC.

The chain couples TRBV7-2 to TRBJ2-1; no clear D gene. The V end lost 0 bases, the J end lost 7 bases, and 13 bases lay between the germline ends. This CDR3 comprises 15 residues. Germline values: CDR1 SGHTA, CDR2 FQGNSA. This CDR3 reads CASSLAPDSFNEQFF. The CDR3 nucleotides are TGTGCCAGCAGCTTAGCGCCGGATAGCTTTAATGAGCAGTTCTTC.